This T cell receptor beta chain was captured in a study of metastatic and nonmetastatic thyroid tumors (dated by TCRdb to 2019 to 2021). Broadly, across the study: For patients with malignant and with benign thyroid disease, the researchers compared repertoires between peripheral blood samples and tumor or nodule tissue samples. Results the study describes overall, beyond this receptor: In both blood and tumor samples, malignant tumors were reported to have significantly higher TCR beta diversity than benign nodules.

This clone turned up a few times. Its antigen remains unidentified. No base quality values were provided; no much bigger clone lies one nucleotide off. None of the patients had been given any treatment before thyroid surgery. Patient clinical samples collected from the early 2010s to the late 2010s were retrospectively analysed using T-cell receptor beta sequencing. The library was generated by PCR. Instrument used: Illumina HiSeq 4000. High-throughput sequencing was used to profile the TCR beta-chain CDR3 region of each patient. Under the source paper's analysis protocol: Drawing on CDR3 differences between clinicopathological groups, the researchers built a classifier meant to tell apart patients with distant-metastatic papillary thyroid cancer. The Shannon index was used to measure repertoire diversity, and the Morisita-Horn index was used to measure how similar tumor and blood repertoires were. TCRdb itself trimmed the public reads at Q25 with fastp, ran MiXCR and retained productive beta chains. The V and J calls were determined by TCRdb, not by the authors. The sample table contains 30,000 to 45,000 clones; only one count was recorded for about 27% of them. Around 9.9% of the sample comes from the top ten.

Based on the germline V gene, the CDR1 and CDR2 sequences are MNHNS and SASEGT. The junction carries 17 bases between V and J, which are trimmed by 7 bases and 8 bases respectively. Including cysteine and phenylalanine, the CDR3 has 14 amino acids. Only the CDR3 DNA stays, 42 bases, in frame from base 1. This TCR came from a male donor with papillary thyroid cancer or a benign thyroid nodule (not recorded which). Some clones in this sample may be carry-over from other donors' samples. The source material was blood. The chain links TRBV6-1 with TRBJ1-4; a confident D gene designation cannot be given. In nucleotide form, the sequence is TGTGCCAGCAAACCGTGGTCGCCGGGGGAAAAACTGTTTTTT. Translation gives CASKPWSPGEKLFF.